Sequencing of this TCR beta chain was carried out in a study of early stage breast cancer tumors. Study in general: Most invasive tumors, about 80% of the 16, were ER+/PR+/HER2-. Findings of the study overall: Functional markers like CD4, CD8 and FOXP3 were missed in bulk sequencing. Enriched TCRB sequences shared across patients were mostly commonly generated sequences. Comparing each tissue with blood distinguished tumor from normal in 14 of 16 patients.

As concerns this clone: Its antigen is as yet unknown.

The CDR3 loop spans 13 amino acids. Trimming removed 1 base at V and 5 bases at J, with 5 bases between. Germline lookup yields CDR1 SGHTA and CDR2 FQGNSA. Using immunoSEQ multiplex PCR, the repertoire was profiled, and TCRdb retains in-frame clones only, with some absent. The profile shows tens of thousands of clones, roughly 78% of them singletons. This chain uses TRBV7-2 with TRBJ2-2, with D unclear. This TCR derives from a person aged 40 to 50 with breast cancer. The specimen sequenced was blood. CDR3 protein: CASSLDGTGELFF. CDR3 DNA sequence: TGTGCCAGCAGCTTAGATGGGACCGGGGAGCTGTTTTTT.